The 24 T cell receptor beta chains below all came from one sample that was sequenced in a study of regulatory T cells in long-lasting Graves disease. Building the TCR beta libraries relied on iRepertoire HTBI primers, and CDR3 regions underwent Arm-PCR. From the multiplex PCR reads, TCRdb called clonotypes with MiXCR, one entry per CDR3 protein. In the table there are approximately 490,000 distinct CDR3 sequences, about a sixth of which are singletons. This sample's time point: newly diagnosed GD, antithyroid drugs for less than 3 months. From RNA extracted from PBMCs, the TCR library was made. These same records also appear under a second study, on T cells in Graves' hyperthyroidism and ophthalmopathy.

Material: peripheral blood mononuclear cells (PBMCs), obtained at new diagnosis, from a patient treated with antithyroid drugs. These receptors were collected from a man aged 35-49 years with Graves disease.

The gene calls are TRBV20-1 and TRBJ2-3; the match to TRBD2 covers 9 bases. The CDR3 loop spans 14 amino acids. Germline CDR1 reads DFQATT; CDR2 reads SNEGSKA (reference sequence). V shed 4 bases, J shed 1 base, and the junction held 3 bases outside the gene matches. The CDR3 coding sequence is TGCAGTGCTAAACGGACTAGCGGCACAGATACGCAGTATTTT. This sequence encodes CSAKRTSGTDTQYF.

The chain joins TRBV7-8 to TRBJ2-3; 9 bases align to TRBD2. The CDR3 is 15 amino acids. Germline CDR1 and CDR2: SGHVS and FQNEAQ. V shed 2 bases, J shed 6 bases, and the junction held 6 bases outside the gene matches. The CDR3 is CASSLTPSGRDTQYF. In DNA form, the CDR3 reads TGTGCCAGCAGCTTAACCCCCAGCGGGAGGGATACGCAGTATTTT.

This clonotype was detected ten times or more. The CDR3 coding sequence is TGTGCCACCAGTGATCGGGGATCCTACGAGCAGTACTTC. This codes for CATSDRGSYEQYF. The chain combines TRBV24-1 with TRBJ2-7; the D gene is possibly TRBD2 (5 bases). Germline lookup yields CDR1 KGHDR and CDR2 SFDVKD. V was clipped by 3 bases and J by 1 base, with 6 bases between them. CDR3 length: 13 residues.

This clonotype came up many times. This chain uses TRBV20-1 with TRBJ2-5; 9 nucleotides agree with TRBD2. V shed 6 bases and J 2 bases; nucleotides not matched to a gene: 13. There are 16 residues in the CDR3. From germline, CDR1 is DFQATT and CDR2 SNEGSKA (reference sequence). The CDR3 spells CSANPTSGGAQETQYF. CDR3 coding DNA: TGCAGTGCCAACCCGACTAGCGGAGGAGCACAAGAGACCCAGTACTTC.

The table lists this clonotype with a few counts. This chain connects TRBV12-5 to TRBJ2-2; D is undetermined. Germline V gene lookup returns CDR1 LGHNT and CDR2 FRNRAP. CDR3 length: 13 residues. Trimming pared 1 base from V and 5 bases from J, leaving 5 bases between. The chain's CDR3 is CASGLAVTGELFF. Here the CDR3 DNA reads TGTGCTAGTGGTTTGGCTGTAACCGGGGAGCTGTTTTTT.

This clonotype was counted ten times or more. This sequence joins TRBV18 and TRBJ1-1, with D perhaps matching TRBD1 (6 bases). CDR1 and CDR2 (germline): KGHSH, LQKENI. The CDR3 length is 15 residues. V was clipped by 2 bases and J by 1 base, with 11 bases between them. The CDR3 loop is CASSPGGFGNTEAFF. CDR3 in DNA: TGTGCCAGCTCACCAGGGGGCTTTGGGAACACTGAAGCTTTCTTT.

This CDR3 reads CSVGRHLSYEQYF. The CDR3 DNA is TGCAGCGTAGGACGACACCTCTCCTACGAGCAGTACTTC. The chain has TRBV29-1 and TRBJ2-7; the D is unclear. Looked up from germline, CDR1 is SQVTM and CDR2 is ANQGSEA. The CDR3 has 13 amino acids. V lost 6 bases and J lost 0, with 12 bases in between.

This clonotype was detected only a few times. This chain's CDR3 is CASSPAESTDTQYF. The CDR3 DNA reads as TGCGCCAGCAGTCCAGCAGAAAGCACAGATACGCAGTATTTT. This sequence joins TRBV5-1 and TRBJ2-3; D ambiguous. This CDR3 spans 14 amino acids. Looked up from germline, CDR1 is SGHRS and CDR2 is YFSETQ. V was pared by 5 bases and J by 0 bases, with 10 bases between.

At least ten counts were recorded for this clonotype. For the CDR3, the DNA is TGCAGTGCTTCTCCTCCGAGCGGGGCCACAGATACGCAGTATTTT. It encodes CSASPPSGATDTQYF. The rearrangement uses TRBV20-1 and TRBJ2-3, with TRBD2 identical over 7 bases. Germline V gene sequence: CDR1 DFQATT, CDR2 SNEGSKA (reference sequence). The length of the CDR3 is 15 residues. The V and J ends lost 5 bases and 2 bases, in that order; junction bases with no gene match: 10.

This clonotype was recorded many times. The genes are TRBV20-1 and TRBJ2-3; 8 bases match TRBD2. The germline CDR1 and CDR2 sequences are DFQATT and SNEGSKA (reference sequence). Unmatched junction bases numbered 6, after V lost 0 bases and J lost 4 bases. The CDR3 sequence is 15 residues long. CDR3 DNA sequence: TGCAGTGCTAGAGATCGTCCGGGAGGGTCAGATACGCAGTATTTT. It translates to CSARDRPGGSDTQYF.

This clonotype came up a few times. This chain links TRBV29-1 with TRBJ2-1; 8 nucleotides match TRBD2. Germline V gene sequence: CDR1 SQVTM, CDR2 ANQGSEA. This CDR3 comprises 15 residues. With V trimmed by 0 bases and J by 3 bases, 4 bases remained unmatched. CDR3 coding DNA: TGCAGCGTTGAAGATCTTGCGGGAGGCTACAATGAGCAGTTCTTC. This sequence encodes CSVEDLAGGYNEQFF.

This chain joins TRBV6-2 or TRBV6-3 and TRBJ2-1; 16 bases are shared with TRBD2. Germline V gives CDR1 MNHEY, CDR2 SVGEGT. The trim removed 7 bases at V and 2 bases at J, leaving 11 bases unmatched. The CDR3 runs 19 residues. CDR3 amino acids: CASTPGTSGRAVAYNEQFF. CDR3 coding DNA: TGTGCCAGCACTCCAGGGACTAGCGGGAGGGCCGTAGCCTACAATGAGCAGTTCTTC.

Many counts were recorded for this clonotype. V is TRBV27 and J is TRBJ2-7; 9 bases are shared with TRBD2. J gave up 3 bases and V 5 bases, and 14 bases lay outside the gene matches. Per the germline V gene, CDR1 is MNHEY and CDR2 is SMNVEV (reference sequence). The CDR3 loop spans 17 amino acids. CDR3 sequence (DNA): TGTGCCAGCAGTACCCGATTCGGGGCGGGGGGGCTCTACGAGCAGTACTTC. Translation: CASSTRFGAGGLYEQYF.

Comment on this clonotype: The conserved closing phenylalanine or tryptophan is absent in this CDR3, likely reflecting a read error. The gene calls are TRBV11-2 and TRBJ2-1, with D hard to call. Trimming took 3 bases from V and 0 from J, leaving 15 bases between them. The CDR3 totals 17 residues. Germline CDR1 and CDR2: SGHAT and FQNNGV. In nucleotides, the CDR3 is TGTGCCAGCAGCTTTCTCGGCCTTAGGGACTCCTACAATGAGCAGTTCCTC. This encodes CASSFLGLRDSYNEQFL.

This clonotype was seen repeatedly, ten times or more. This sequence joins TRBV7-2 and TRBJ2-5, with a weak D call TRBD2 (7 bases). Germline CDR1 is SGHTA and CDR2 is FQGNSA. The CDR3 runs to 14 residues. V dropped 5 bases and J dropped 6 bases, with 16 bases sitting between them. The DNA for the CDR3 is TGTGCCAGCAGCGGGGGGGATACAGGGCAGACCCAGTACTTC. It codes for CASSGGDTGQTQYF.

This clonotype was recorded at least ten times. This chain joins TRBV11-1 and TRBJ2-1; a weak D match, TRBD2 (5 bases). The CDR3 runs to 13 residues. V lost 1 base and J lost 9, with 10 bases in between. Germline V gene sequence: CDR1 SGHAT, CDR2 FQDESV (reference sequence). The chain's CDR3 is CASSLVQAVEQFF. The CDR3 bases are TGTGCCAGCAGCTTAGTCCAAGCGGTTGAGCAGTTCTTC.

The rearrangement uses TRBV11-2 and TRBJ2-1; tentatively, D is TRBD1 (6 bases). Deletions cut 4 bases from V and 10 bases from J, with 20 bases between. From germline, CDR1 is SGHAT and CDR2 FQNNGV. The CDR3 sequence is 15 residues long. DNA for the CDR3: TGTGCCAGCAGCTCAAGGGTGTTTGGGGGCGGGGAGCAGTTCTTC. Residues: CASSSRVFGGGEQFF.

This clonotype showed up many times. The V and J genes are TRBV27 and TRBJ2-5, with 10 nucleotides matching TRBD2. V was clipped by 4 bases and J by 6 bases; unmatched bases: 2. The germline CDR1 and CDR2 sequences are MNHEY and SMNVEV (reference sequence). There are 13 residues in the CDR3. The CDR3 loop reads CASSYTSGKTQYF. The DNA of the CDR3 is TGTGCCAGCAGTTACACTAGCGGGAAGACCCAGTACTTC.

CDR3 protein: CASRAGTGVDQPQHF. The CDR3 coding sequence is TGTGCCAGCAGGGCTGGGACAGGGGTAGACCAGCCCCAGCATTTT. The genes are TRBV6-1 and TRBJ1-5, with 10 bases aligning to TRBD1. The CDR3 loop spans 15 amino acids. J gave up 7 bases and V 6 bases, and 9 bases lay outside the gene matches. Germline CDR1 reads MNHNS; CDR2 reads SASEGT.

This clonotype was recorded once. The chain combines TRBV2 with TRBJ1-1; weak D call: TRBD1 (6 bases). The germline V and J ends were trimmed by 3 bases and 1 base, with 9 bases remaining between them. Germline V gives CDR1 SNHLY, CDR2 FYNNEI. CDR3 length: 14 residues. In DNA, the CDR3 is TGTGCCAGCAGTGACTGGGGGCCGAACACTGAAGCTTTCTTT. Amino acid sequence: CASSDWGPNTEAFF.

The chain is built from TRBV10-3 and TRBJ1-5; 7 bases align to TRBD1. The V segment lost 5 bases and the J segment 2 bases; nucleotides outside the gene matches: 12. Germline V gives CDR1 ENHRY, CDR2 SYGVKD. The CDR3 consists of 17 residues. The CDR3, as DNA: TGTGCCATCAGTTCTACAGGGGACCCCCTGGGCAATCAGCCCCAGCATTTT. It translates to CAISSTGDPLGNQPQHF.

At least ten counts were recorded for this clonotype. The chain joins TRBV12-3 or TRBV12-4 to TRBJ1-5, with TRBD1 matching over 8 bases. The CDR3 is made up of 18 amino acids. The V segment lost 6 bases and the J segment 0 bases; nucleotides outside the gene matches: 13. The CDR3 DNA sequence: TGTGCCAGCAGCCGGGGGGGTGGACAGGGATATAGCAATCAGCCCCAGCATTTT. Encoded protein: CASSRGGGQGYSNQPQHF.

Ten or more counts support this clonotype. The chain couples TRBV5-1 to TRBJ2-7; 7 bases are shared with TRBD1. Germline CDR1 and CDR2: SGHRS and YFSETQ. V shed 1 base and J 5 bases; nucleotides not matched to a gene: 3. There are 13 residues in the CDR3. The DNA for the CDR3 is TGCGCCAGCAGCTTGAGGGACAGAGACGAGCAGTACTTC. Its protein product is CASSLRDRDEQYF.

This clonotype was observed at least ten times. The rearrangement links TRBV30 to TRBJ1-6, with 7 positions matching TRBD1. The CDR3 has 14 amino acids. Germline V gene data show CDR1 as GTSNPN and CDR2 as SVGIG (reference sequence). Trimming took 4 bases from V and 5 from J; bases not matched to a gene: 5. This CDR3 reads CAWKQGPNNSPLHF. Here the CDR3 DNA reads TGTGCCTGGAAACAGGGGCCGAATAATTCACCCCTCCACTTT.